This T cell receptor beta chain was obtained from a study of beta chain features in type 1 diabetes. Overall study context: The study examined 107,917,701 sorted cells across all samples. Overall study findings and caveats: High-TCR-expressing cells could be over-represented by cDNA sequencing. Moderate yet significant TCRB CDR3 shortening was seen in Type 1 diabetes patients in all four CD4+ subsets.

The table lists this clone with a few counts. Its antigen is unknown. Every isolated RNA sample was fully reverse transcribed, so sequencing captured expressed TCRB transcripts. The average output of naive, central memory and regulatory T cell samples was roughly 3.6 million reads. Here immunoSEQ multiplex PCR was the method, and the copy in TCRdb shows in-frame clones only, minus some. The repertoire holds roughly 700,000 clones, with roughly 13% as singletons. There are 16 residues in the CDR3. V was cut by 0 bases and J by 0 bases, with 11 bases left in between. The germline V gene encodes CDR1 SGHVS and CDR2 FQNEAQ. Based on CD45RO/CCR7/CD25/CD127/CD95/CD27, CD4+ regulatory, stem cell-like memory, naive and central memory cells were sorted.

Sequencing input: naive CD4+ T cells from blood. This TCR came from a man aged 18 to 29 with type 1 diabetes. The V gene is TRBV7-8, the J gene TRBJ2-5; D is possibly TRBD1 (6 bases). CDR3 DNA sequence: TGTGCCAGCAGCTTAGCCCAGGGGTCGTACCAAGAGACCCAGTACTTC. Its protein product is CASSLAQGSYQETQYF. Using reference TRBV7-8 and TRBJ2-5 for the parts outside the CDR3, the full variable domain is GAGVSQSPRYKVAKRGQDVALRCDPISGHVSLFWYQQALGQGPEFLTYFQNEAQLDKSGLPSDRFFAERPEGSVSTLKIQRTQQEDSAVYLCASSLAQGSYQETQYFGPGTRLLVL.